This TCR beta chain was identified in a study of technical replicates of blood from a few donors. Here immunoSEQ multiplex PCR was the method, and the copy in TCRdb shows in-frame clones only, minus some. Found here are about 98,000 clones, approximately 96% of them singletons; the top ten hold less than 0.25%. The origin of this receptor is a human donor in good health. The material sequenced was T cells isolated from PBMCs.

CDR3 region: CAPTGGVREQYF. CDR3 in DNA: TGTGCCCCTACAGGGGGTGTTCGAGAGCAGTACTTC. The J gene is TRBJ2-7, the V gene TRBV27; 8 nucleotides agree with TRBD1. The junction had 10 bases not matched to a gene; V was cut back by 11 bases and J by 7 bases. This CDR3 region has 12 residues. From germline, CDR1 is MNHEY and CDR2 SMNVEV (reference sequence).